The T cell receptor beta chain described here comes from a study of cytomegalovirus exposure and HLA in healthy donors listed by TCRdb under 2017. About the study as a whole: The 666 repertoires of the first cohort and the approximately 110 validation repertoires were produced on the same platform, according to a later analysis. The aim of the study was to test whether cataloging public T cell receptors could identify signatures of past pathogen exposure. Besides the first cohort of around 700 subjects, a separate validation cohort made up of roughly 120 different subjects was used. To predict cytomegalovirus infection status, the study brought together high-throughput TCR immunosequencing, statistical association of individual TCRs with disease status, and machine learning.

Library creation used the immunoSEQ multiplex PCR assay. Per the original workflow: A statistical classification framework was developed to diagnose cytomegalovirus status using the catalog of TCR beta chain sequences. Here the immuneACCESS table is served through TCRdb, limited to in-frame sequences with V and J called. Missing clones are a known gap in these copies; in checked studies unresolved V genes cover under half, and the rest lacks a known reason. D and trimming come from the DNA, and the V and J calls and clone size come from that table. This sample gives roughly 77,000 clones in total; roughly 94% of them show up just once. The ten largest clones take up nearly 0.7% of the sample. Donors formed part of the validation cohort, which comprised 95 to 150 subjects and was distinct from the first cohort of several hundred subjects. Results and caveats for the whole study, not just this receptor: Most TCR sequences were seen in very few donors, while some public TCRs were found in many individuals. In vitro tests confirmed that a few of the cytomegalovirus-associated TCR beta chains recognize cytomegalovirus antigens. The validation cohort had no HLA typing available for a later analysis, so co-occurrence within that cohort was assessed over all 130 or so repertoires. The study gave a list of over 150 TCR beta chains associated with cytomegalovirus. The classifier was reported to diagnose cytomegalovirus status with high specificity and sensitivity in both the original cohort and the validation cohort. The authors suggested that the approach could potentially be extended to other disease states and immunological phenotypes. Of the cluster scores, roughly 95% were above 0 in a later analysis, which found that TCRs clustered in the first cohort also tended to co-occur in the roughly 130 validation repertoires.

With respect to this clone: The specificity of this receptor is unknown. The record has no base qualities; no much larger clone is one base away.

From the germline V gene, CDR1 is SGHRS and CDR2 is YFSETQ. The CDR3 measures 15 amino acids from cysteine to phenylalanine. Only the CDR3 part of the read is kept: 45 bases, read in frame from the first base. Compared with germline, V lacks 4 bases and J lacks 9 bases; bases without a gene match: 6. Material: PBMCs. This sequence uses TRBV5-1 and TRBJ2-1; the junction holds 14 bases that match TRBD2. The TCR originated in a woman aged 18 to 35 in good health and CMV-seronegative. For the CDR3, the sequence is CASSPGLAGESEQFF. The bases are TGCGCCAGCAGCCCGGGACTAGCGGGAGAGTCTGAGCAGTTCTTC. Extended through the reference TRBV5-1 and TRBJ2-1 proteins, this CDR3 yields the full variable domain: KAGVTQTPRYLIKTRGQQVTLSCSPISGHRSVSWYQQTPGQGLQFLFEYFSETQRNKGNFPGRFSGRQFSNSRSEMNVSTLELGDSALYLCASSPGLAGESEQFFGPGTRLTVL.